One and the same sample provided the 21 T cell receptor beta chains below, sequenced in a study of blood T cell repertoires in COVID-19. TCRdb's table, derived via immunoSEQ multiplex PCR, lists solely in-frame clones and lacks some. This table holds 150,000 to 160,000 clones, roughly 88% found once. The sample comprised peripheral blood. The source is a man in his fifties or sixties with COVID-19, enrolled during active disease.

The chain employs TRBV6-5 and TRBJ1-1; D may be TRBD1 (5 bases). The CDR3 is made up of 14 amino acids. V dropped 6 bases and J dropped 1 base, with 12 bases sitting between them. The germline gives CDR1 MNHEY, CDR2 SVGAGI. This CDR3 is CASSSPGQNTEAFF. The DNA of the CDR3 is TGTGCCAGCAGCTCCCCTGGACAGAACACTGAAGCTTTCTTT.

This clone was seen only once. The chain carries TRBV10-3 and TRBJ2-5; 11 nucleotides match TRBD2. The CDR3 extends over 14 amino acids. Losses at the gene ends were 8 bases for V and 5 bases for J; bases not matched to a gene: 7. The germline gives CDR1 ENHRY, CDR2 SYGVKD. DNA for the CDR3: TGTGCCATCTTTAGCGGGGGGGCCTATGAGACCCAGTACTTC. It specifies CAIFSGGAYETQYF.

This rearrangement joins TRBV7-9 to TRBJ2-1, with a tentative D call TRBD2 (5 bases). CDR1 SEHNR and CDR2 FQNEAQ come from the germline V gene (reference sequence). The CDR3 is 14 residues long. Trimming removed 0 bases at V and 7 bases at J, with 10 bases between. CDR3 protein: CASSLAGVLNEQFF. As DNA, the CDR3 is TGTGCCAGCAGCTTAGCGGGAGTTCTGAATGAGCAGTTCTTC.

This clone was observed a single time. V usage is TRBV3-1 (or the pseudogene TRBV3-2) and J usage is TRBJ2-7; 7 positions agree with TRBD1. Germline assignment: CDR1 LGHDT and CDR2 YNNKEL (reference sequence). V lost 3 bases to trimming and J lost 6 bases; unmatched junction nucleotides: 5. The CDR3 consists of 13 residues. This CDR3 is CASSHRRTGEQYF. CDR3 DNA sequence: TGTGCCAGCAGCCACCGCCGGACAGGCGAGCAGTACTTC.

The chain employs TRBV11-2 and TRBJ2-3; possible D gene TRBD1, 6 bases. V lost 11 bases to trimming and J lost 5 bases, with 11 bases between them. The germline V gene encodes CDR1 SGHAT and CDR2 FQNNGV. This CDR3 is built from 11 residues. CDR3 DNA: TGTGCCTACAGGGTCGGAGATACGCAGTATTTT. Encoded protein: CAYRVGDTQYF. Full variable domain (remainder filled in from reference TRBV11-2 and TRBJ2-3): EAGVAQSPRYKIIEKRQSVAFWCNPISGHATLYWYQQILGQGPKLLIQFQNNGVVDDSQLPKDRFSAERLKGVDSTLKIQPAKLEDSAVYLCAYRVGDTQYFGPGTRLTVL.

This CDR3 is CAWSVGTATQYF. CDR3 bases: TGTGCCTGGAGTGTTGGGACAGCCACGCAGTATTTT. The chain uses TRBV30 and TRBJ2-3; TRBD1 matches at 7 bases. The CDR3 has 12 amino acids. The germline V gene encodes CDR1 GTSNPN and CDR2 SVGIG (reference sequence). The junction had 3 bases not matched to a gene; V was cut back by 0 bases and J by 9 bases.

This rearrangement joins TRBV19 to TRBJ1-5; D is perhaps TRBD1 (6 bases). The CDR3 has 14 amino acids. The V and J ends lost 2 bases and 8 bases respectively, with 13 bases between them. Germline V gives CDR1 LNHDA, CDR2 SQIVND (reference sequence). CDR3 residues: CASSIRGQLEPQHF. The CDR3 DNA is TGTGCCAGTAGTATAAGAGGACAGCTGGAGCCCCAGCATTTT. Together with reference TRBV19 and TRBJ1-5, the CDR3 gives the full variable domain: DGGITQSPKYLFRKEGQNVTLSCEQNLNHDAMYWYRQDPGQGLRLIYYSQIVNDFQKGDIAEGYSVSREKKESFPLTVTSAQKNPTAFYLCASSIRGQLEPQHFGDGTRLSIL.

This clone was counted a few times. J is TRBJ2-3 and V is TRBV18; 11 bases align to TRBD1. CDR3 length equals 15 residues. Germline CDR1 KGHSH, CDR2 LQKENI. V lost 3 bases to trimming and J lost 8 bases; unmatched junction nucleotides: 7. The CDR3 nucleotides read TGTGCCAGCTCACCGATTACCGGGACAGGGGGTACGCAGTATTTT. It translates to CASSPITGTGGTQYF.

The V call is TRBV7-9, the J call TRBJ1-3; maybe TRBD1 (5 bases). V lost 5 bases and J 0 bases, leaving 17 bases between the germline ends. The CDR3 has 17 amino acids. Germline CDR1 and CDR2: SEHNR and FQNEAQ (reference sequence). CDR3: CASSINRQRSSGNTIYF. For the CDR3, the DNA is TGTGCCAGCAGCATCAACCGACAGAGGAGCTCTGGAAACACCATATATTTT.

The rearrangement joins TRBV7-9 to TRBJ2-5; D might be TRBD1 (5 bases). Germline V CDR1 and CDR2: SEHNR, FQNEAQ (reference sequence). This CDR3 comprises 15 residues. With 3 bases removed from V and 7 bases from J, the gap between germline ends came to 18 bases. CDR3 nucleotide sequence: TGTGCCAGCAGCTTTTTGGACGGAATCCAGGGGACCCAGTACTTC. Translating it yields CASSFLDGIQGTQYF.

The V and J genes are TRBV18 and TRBJ2-7, with 12 positions matching TRBD2. V gave up 1 base and J gave up 5 bases; unmatched junction bases: 6. Germline CDR1 reads KGHSH; CDR2 reads LQKENI. The CDR3 covers 16 residues. The CDR3 DNA reads as TGTGCCAGCTCACCACGGAGGACTAGCGGGACAAACGAGCAGTACTTC. Its translation is CASSPRRTSGTNEQYF.

This rearrangement joins TRBV10-3 to TRBJ1-6; unclear D gene. Trimming took 10 bases from V and 5 from J, leaving 9 bases between them. CDR3 length: 12 residues. CDR1 is ENHRY, CDR2 SYGVKD, per germline. CDR3 nucleotides: TGTGCCACGAGAGTCAATAATTCACCCCTCCACTTT. Translating it yields CATRVNNSPLHF.

The chain combines TRBV24-1 with TRBJ1-6; the D is unclear. Germline V gene lookup returns CDR1 KGHDR and CDR2 SFDVKD. This CDR3 has 12 amino acids. The V and J ends lost 2 bases and 7 bases respectively, with 2 bases between them. CDR3 in amino acids: CATSDSNSPLHF. The CDR3 bases are TGTGCCACCAGTGATTCGAATTCACCCCTCCACTTT.

The V and J genes are TRBV15 and TRBJ1-5; D ambiguous. The CDR3 runs to 15 residues. The germline V gene has CDR1 LNHNV and CDR2 YYDKDF (reference sequence). The ends were cut back, 1 base at V and 1 base at J, with 8 bases in the middle. CDR3 loop: CATSRARASNQPQHF. The CDR3 nucleotides are TGTGCCACCAGCAGAGCGAGGGCGAGCAATCAGCCCCAGCATTTT.

The rearrangement uses TRBV19 and TRBJ2-7; 8 bases are a match to TRBD2. There are 14 residues in the CDR3. The germline V gene has CDR1 LNHDA and CDR2 SQIVND (reference sequence). With 5 bases clipped from V and 0 bases from J, the junction kept 3 bases outside the gene matches. The CDR3 sequence: CASSRSGNSYEQYF. In DNA form, the CDR3 reads TGTGCCAGTAGTCGTAGCGGGAACTCCTACGAGCAGTACTTC.

The chain uses TRBV7-2 and TRBJ1-4, with 7 bases fitting TRBD1. CDR3 length: 17 amino acids. Germline CDR1 is SGHTA and CDR2 is FQGNSA. V lost 3 bases and J lost 8; bases outside the gene matches: 15. The CDR3 loop reads CASSFQVTGAAGEKLFF. The CDR3 DNA sequence: TGTGCCAGCAGCTTCCAAGTAACAGGGGCCGCAGGGGAAAAACTGTTTTTT.

This chain links TRBV2 with TRBJ2-5; TRBD1 matches at 9 bases. Germline CDR1 reads SNHLY; CDR2 reads FYNNEI. The CDR3 sequence is 15 residues long. The trim removed 9 bases at V and 5 bases at J, leaving 13 bases unmatched. The CDR3 DNA follows: TGTGCCAGGGTTAAGGGACAGGGATTTAAGGAGACCCAGTACTTC. Protein: CARVKGQGFKETQYF.

This clone was observed a handful of times. V gene TRBV18 combines with J gene TRBJ2-2; 8 nucleotides align to TRBD1. V was pared by 4 bases and J by 4 bases, with 8 bases of the junction left unmatched. Germline CDR1 is KGHSH and CDR2 is LQKENI. The CDR3 sequence is 16 residues long. In DNA form, the CDR3 reads TGTGCCAGCTCACGTCGACAGGGGCAGGCCACCGGGGAGCTGTTTTTT. This gives the protein CASSRRQGQATGELFF.

The chain has TRBV27 and TRBJ1-1, with D unclear. This CDR3 is built from 13 residues. The V gene's germline CDR1 is MNHEY and CDR2 SMNVEV (reference sequence). V lost 3 bases and J lost 4, with 9 bases in between. CDR3 residues: CASSFEETTEAFF. CDR3 DNA: TGTGCCAGCAGTTTTGAGGAAACCACTGAAGCTTTCTTT.

CDR3 amino acids: CASTWSEADQETQYF. The DNA for the CDR3 is TGTGCCAGCACGTGGAGTGAGGCAGACCAAGAGACCCAGTACTTC. V usage is TRBV11-2 and J usage is TRBJ2-5, with D uncertain. Germline values: CDR1 SGHAT, CDR2 FQNNGV. The CDR3 is 15 residues long. V was trimmed by 7 bases and J by 0 bases, leaving 15 bases between them.

The V gene is TRBV2, the J gene TRBJ1-2; tentatively, D is TRBD1 (5 bases). Trimming removed 2 bases at V and 7 bases at J, with 14 bases between. The CDR3 has 14 residues. The germline V gene encodes CDR1 SNHLY and CDR2 FYNNEI. In DNA, the CDR3 is TGTGCCAGCAGTGAAAGGTTGACAGAAGCTGGCTACACCTTC. This codes for CASSERLTEAGYTF.